The next 13 T cell receptor beta chains were all read from a single sample in a study of blood T cell repertoires in COVID-19 (dated by TCRdb to 2019 to 2021). Libraries were built with the immunoSEQ multiplex PCR assay. TCRdb retrieved this table from immuneACCESS and kept in-frame rearrangements only. Not all clones are present; in checked studies, unresolved V genes account for under half, and no reason is known for the remainder. The sample contains about 45,000 clones, over 80% of them found a single time. 8% to 10% of the sample goes to the ten largest clones. The sequenced sample was peripheral blood. The receptors were gathered from a man older than 75 in a cohort sampled during active COVID-19.

The chain has TRBV3-1 (or the pseudogene TRBV3-2) and TRBJ2-3; possible D gene TRBD2, 7 bases. CDR3 size: 16 residues. V was cut by 4 bases and J by 0 bases, with 14 bases left in between. Per the germline V gene, CDR1 is LGHDT and CDR2 is YNNKEL (reference sequence). DNA for the CDR3: TGTGCCAGCAGCCTAAGGGGGGGAGCTAGCACAGATACGCAGTATTTT. Protein sequence: CASSLRGGASTDTQYF.

Regarding this clone: Other DNA sequences in this sample translate to the same CDR3. The chain links TRBV9 to TRBJ2-5; D is unclear. This CDR3 region has 14 residues. V lost 0 bases and J 5 bases, leaving 11 bases between the germline ends. Germline V gives CDR1 SGDLS, CDR2 YYNGEE. Here the CDR3 reads CASSVGQAGETQYF. The CDR3, as DNA: TGTGCCAGCAGCGTAGGGCAGGCCGGCGAGACCCAGTACTTC.

This clone was found a few times. J is TRBJ1-3 and V is TRBV30; D perhaps matches TRBD1 (6 bases). CDR3 length: 15 amino acids. Germline loops: CDR1 GTSNPN, CDR2 SVGIG (reference sequence). The ends were cut back, 2 bases at V and 1 base at J, with 12 bases in the middle. CDR3 amino acids: CAWSILGQSGNTIYF. The CDR3 DNA reads as TGTGCCTGGAGTATTCTAGGACAGTCTGGAAACACCATATATTTT.

This rearrangement joins TRBV5-1 to TRBJ1-3; tentative D call: TRBD1 (5 bases). The CDR3 sequence is 18 residues long. The germline gives CDR1 SGHRS, CDR2 YFSETQ. Trimming took off 4 bases at V and 0 bases at J, with 20 bases between the two ends. The CDR3 here is CASSAVWAGRSSGNTIYF. DNA of the CDR3: TGCGCCAGCAGCGCCGTCTGGGCAGGGCGTTCCTCTGGAAACACCATATATTTT.

This clone was seen a few times. J is TRBJ1-2 and V is TRBV5-4; 8 positions agree with TRBD1. The trim removed 4 bases at V and 3 bases at J, leaving 14 bases unmatched. CDR1 SGHNT and CDR2 YYREEE come from the germline V gene (reference sequence). The CDR3 extends over 17 amino acids. For the CDR3, the DNA is TGTGCCAGCAGCACCGGGACAGGAGTACTTTTGGACTATGGCTACACCTTC. Protein: CASSTGTGVLLDYGYTF.

This clone was recorded a few times. The CDR3, as DNA: TGTGCCAGCAGCCAGAAACAGGGTCTCGCTGGCTACACCTTC. The encoded protein is CASSQKQGLAGYTF. The chain has TRBV3-1 (or the pseudogene TRBV3-2) and TRBJ1-2, with D possibly TRBD1 on 6 matching bases. Trimming pared 3 bases from V and 7 bases from J, leaving 15 bases between. This CDR3 is built from 14 residues. Germline-derived CDR1 and CDR2 are LGHDT and YNNKEL (reference sequence).

This clone is a singleton in its sample. V is TRBV4-1 and J is TRBJ2-1; D not certain. Trimming cost V 3 bases and J 0 bases, with 9 bases left between them. Germline CDR1 is MGHRA and CDR2 is YSYEKL. The CDR3 consists of 15 residues. CDR3 loop: CASSHGESSYNEQFF. The CDR3 coding sequence is TGCGCCAGCAGCCACGGTGAGAGCTCCTACAATGAGCAGTTCTTC.

This clone was seen just once. The chain couples TRBV28 to TRBJ2-2, with 7 positions matching TRBD1. CDR3 size: 14 residues. Per germline, CDR1 MDHEN and CDR2 SYDVKM. After removal of 8 bases from V and 5 bases from J, the junction contained 8 bases not matched to a gene. As DNA, the CDR3 is TGTGCCAGCGAAAAGGGGGCGCGGACCGGGGAGCTGTTTTTT. It translates to CASEKGARTGELFF.

The J gene is TRBJ1-1, the V gene TRBV6-5, with 8 bases lining up with TRBD1. The V gene end was trimmed by 6 bases and the J gene end by 0 bases; junction bases not matched to a gene: 0. Germline V gives CDR1 MNHEY, CDR2 SVGAGI. The CDR3 has 13 residues. CDR3 residues: CASRTGVNTEAFF. The CDR3 nucleotides read TGTGCCAGCAGGACAGGGGTGAACACTGAAGCTTTCTTT.

J is TRBJ2-5 and V is TRBV20-1, with no clear D. CDR1 is DFQATT, CDR2 SNEGSKA, per germline (reference sequence). The CDR3 consists of 11 residues. V was pared by 4 bases and J by 5 bases, with 8 bases between. The CDR3 DNA reads TGCAGTGCTACAAAGAGGGAGACCCAGTACTTC. Residues: CSATKRETQYF.

The chain combines TRBV7-2 with TRBJ1-5; D possibly corresponds to TRBD1 (5 bases). Germline V lookup: CDR1 SGHTA, CDR2 FQGNSA. The CDR3 contains 16 residues. Trimming shortened V by 1 base and J by 0 bases, and 10 bases separated the two germline ends. For the CDR3, the DNA is TGTGCCAGCAGCTTAGGGGGGGGGTATAGCAATCAGCCCCAGCATTTT. Its protein product is CASSLGGGYSNQPQHF. The full variable domain, rest sourced from reference TRBV7-2 and TRBJ1-5, is GAGVSQSPSNKVTEKGKDVELRCDPISGHTALYWYRQSLGQGLEFLIYFQGNSAPDKSGLPSDRFSAERTGGSVSTLTIQRTQQEDSAVYLCASSLGGGYSNQPQHFGDGTRLSIL.

This chain joins TRBV30 and TRBJ2-2, with D possibly TRBD1 on 5 matching bases. This CDR3 comprises 14 residues. Trimming removed 3 bases from V and 0 bases from J, with 8 bases in between. Germline-derived CDR1 and CDR2 are GTSNPN and SVGIG (reference sequence). The CDR3 region is CAWRMGPNTGELFF. CDR3 coding DNA: TGTGCCTGGAGAATGGGGCCGAACACCGGGGAGCTGTTTTTT.

This chain connects TRBV28 to TRBJ2-1; 7 bases fit TRBD1. J was trimmed by 9 bases and V by 6 bases; bases with no gene match: 14. This CDR3 region has 15 residues. Germline V gene data show CDR1 as MDHEN and CDR2 as SYDVKM. The CDR3 region is CASSAPRQGVGEQFF. In nucleotides, the CDR3 is TGTGCCAGCAGCGCACCTCGACAGGGTGTAGGTGAGCAGTTCTTC.